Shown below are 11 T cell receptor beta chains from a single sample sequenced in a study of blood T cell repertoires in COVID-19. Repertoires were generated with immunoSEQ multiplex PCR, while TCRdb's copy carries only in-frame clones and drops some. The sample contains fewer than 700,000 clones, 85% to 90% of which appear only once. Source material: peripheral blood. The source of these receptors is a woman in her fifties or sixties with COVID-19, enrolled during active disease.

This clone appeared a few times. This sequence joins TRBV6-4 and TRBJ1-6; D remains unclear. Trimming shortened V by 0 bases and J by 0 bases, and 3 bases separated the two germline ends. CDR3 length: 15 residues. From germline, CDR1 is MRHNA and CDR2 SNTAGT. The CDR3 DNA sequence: TGTGCCAGCAGTGACTCGAGCTCCTATAATTCACCCCTCCACTTT. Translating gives CASSDSSSYNSPLHF.

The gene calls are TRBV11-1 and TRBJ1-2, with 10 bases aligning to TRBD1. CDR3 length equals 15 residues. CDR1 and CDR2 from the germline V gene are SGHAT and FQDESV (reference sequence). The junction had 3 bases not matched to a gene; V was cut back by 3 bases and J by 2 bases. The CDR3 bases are TGTGCCAGCAGCTTCCCGGGACAGGGGAACTATGGCTACACCTTC. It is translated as CASSFPGQGNYGYTF.

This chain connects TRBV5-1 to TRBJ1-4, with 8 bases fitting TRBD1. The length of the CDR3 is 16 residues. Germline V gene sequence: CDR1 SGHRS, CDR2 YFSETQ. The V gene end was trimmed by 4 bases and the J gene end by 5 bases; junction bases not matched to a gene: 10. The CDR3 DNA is TGCGCCAGCAGCCCAGGGACAGGCCCCTTCAATGAAAAACTGTTTTTT. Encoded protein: CASSPGTGPFNEKLFF.

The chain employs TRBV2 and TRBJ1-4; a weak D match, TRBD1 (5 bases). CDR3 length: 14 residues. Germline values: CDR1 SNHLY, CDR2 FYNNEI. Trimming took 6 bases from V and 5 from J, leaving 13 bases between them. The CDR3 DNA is TGTGCCAGCAGATTGTTGGACACAAATGAAAAACTGTTTTTT. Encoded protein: CASRLLDTNEKLFF.

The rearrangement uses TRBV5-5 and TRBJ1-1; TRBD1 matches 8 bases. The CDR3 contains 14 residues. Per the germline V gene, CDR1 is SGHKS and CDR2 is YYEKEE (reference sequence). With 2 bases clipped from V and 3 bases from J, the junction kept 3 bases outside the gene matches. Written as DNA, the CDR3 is TGTGCCAGCAGCTTATCACAGGGGGACACTGAAGCTTTCTTT. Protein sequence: CASSLSQGDTEAFF.

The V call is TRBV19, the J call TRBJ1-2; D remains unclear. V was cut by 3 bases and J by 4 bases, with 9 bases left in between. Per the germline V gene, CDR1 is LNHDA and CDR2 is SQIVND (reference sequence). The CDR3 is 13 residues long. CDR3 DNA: TGTGCCAGTAGTATCACTCCCCGCTATGGCTACACCTTC. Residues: CASSITPRYGYTF. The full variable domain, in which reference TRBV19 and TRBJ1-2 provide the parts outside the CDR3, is DGGITQSPKYLFRKEGQNVTLSCEQNLNHDAMYWYRQDPGQGLRLIYYSQIVNDFQKGDIAEGYSVSREKKESFPLTVTSAQKNPTAFYLCASSITPRYGYTFGSGTRLTVV.

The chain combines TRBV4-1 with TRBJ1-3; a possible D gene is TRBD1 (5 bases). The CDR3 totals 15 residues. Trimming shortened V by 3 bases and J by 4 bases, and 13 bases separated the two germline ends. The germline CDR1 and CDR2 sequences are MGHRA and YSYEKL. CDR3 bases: TGCGCCAGCAGCCAGGGGGGGACGTACGGAAACACCATATATTTT. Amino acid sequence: CASSQGGTYGNTIYF.

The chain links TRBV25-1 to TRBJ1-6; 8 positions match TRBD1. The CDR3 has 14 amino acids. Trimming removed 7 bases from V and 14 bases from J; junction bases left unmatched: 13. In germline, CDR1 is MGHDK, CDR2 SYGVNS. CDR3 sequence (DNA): TGTGCCAGCACCCAAGGGACAGGAGGTTCGACCCTCCACTTT. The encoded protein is CASTQGTGGSTLHF.

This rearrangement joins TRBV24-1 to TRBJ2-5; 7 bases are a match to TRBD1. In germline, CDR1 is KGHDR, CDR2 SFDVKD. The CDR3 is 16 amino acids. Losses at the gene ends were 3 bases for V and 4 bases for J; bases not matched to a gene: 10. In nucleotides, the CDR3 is TGTGCCACCAGTGATCCAGGGGCCGAGGGGGCAGAGACCCAGTACTTC. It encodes CATSDPGAEGAETQYF.

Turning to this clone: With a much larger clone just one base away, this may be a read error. CDR3 sequence (DNA): TGTGCCAGCAGCTTCGGGGACGAGCAGTACTTC. Translating it yields CASSFGDEQYF. The rearrangement joins TRBV7-8 to TRBJ2-7, with D perhaps matching TRBD2 (5 bases). The CDR3 runs 11 residues. Trimming removed 3 bases at V and 5 bases at J, with 5 bases between. The V gene's germline CDR1 is SGHVS and CDR2 FQNEAQ.

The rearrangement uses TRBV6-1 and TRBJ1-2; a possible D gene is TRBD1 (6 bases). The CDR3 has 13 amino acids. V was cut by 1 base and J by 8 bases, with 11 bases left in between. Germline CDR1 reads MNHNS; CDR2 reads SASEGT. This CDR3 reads CASSEDRESGYTF. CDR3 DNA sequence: TGTGCCAGCAGTGAAGACAGGGAAAGCGGCTACACCTTC.